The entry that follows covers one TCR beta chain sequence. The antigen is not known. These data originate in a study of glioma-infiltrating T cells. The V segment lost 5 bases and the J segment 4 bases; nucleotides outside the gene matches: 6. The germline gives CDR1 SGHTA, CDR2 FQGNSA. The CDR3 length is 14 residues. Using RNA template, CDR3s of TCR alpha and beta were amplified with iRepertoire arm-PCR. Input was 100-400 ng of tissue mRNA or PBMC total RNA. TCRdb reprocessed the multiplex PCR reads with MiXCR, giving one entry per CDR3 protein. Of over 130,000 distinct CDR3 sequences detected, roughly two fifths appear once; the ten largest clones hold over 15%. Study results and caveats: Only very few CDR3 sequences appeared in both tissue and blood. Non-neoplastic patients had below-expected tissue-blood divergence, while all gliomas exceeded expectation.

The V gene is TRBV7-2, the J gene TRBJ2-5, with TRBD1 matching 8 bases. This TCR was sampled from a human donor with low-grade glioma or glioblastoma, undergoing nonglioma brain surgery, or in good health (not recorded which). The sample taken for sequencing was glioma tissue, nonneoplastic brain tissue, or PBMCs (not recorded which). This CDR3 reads CASSQDRGSETQYF. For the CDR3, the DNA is TGTGCCAGCAGCCAAGACAGGGGATCAGAGACCCAGTACTTC.